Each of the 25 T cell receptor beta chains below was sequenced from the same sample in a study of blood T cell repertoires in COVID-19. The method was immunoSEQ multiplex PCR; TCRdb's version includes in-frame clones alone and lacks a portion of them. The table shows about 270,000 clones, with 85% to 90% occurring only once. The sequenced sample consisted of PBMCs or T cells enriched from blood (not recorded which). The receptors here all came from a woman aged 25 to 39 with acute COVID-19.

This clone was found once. This CDR3 is CASSLGGSVTGELFF. The DNA of the CDR3 is TGTGCCAGCAGTTTAGGAGGGAGCGTCACCGGGGAGCTGTTTTTT. The chain recombines TRBV28 with TRBJ2-2, with a possible D match to TRBD2 (6 bases). Trimming removed 2 bases from V and 4 bases from J, with 11 bases in between. This CDR3 has 15 residues. Per germline, CDR1 MDHEN and CDR2 SYDVKM.

CDR3 sequence reads: CATSGRVPGTDEQFF. The DNA for the CDR3 is TGTGCCACCAGTGGGAGGGTCCCGGGCACGGATGAGCAGTTCTTC. The V gene is TRBV24-1, the J gene TRBJ2-1, with D possibly TRBD2 on 6 matching bases. From germline, CDR1 is KGHDR and CDR2 SFDVKD. This CDR3 has 15 residues. Trimming removed 5 bases from V and 8 bases from J, with 18 bases in between.

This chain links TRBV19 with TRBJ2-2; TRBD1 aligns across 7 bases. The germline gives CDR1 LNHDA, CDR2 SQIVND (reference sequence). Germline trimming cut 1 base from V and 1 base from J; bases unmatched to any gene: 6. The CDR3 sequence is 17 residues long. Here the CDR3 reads CASSIGPGTENTGELFF. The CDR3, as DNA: TGTGCCAGTAGTATAGGGCCCGGGACAGAGAACACCGGGGAGCTGTTTTTT.

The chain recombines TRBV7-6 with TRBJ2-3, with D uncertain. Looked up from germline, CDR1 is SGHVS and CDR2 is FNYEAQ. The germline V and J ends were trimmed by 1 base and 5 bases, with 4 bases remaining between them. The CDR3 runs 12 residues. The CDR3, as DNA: TGTGCCAGCAGCTTAGTAGTAGATACGCAGTATTTT. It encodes CASSLVVDTQYF.

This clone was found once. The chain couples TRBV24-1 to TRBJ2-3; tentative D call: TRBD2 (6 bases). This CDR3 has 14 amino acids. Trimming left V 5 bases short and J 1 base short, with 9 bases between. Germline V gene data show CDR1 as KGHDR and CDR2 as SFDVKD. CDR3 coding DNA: TGTGCCACCAGTGCCGGGGGAGGCACAGATACGCAGTATTTT. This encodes CATSAGGGTDTQYF.

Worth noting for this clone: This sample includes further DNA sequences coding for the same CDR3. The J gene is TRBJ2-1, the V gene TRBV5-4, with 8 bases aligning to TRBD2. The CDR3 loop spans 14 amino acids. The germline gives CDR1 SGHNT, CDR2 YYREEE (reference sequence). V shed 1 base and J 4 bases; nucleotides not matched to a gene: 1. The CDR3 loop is CASSLSGSYNEQFF. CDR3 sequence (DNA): TGTGCCAGCAGCTTGAGCGGGAGTTACAATGAGCAGTTCTTC.

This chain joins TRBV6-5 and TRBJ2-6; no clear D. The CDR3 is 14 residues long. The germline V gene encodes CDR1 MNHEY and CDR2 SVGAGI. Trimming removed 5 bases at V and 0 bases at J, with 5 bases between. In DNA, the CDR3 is TGTGCCAGCAGTACTGACTCTGGGGCCAACGTCCTGACTTTC. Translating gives CASSTDSGANVLTF.

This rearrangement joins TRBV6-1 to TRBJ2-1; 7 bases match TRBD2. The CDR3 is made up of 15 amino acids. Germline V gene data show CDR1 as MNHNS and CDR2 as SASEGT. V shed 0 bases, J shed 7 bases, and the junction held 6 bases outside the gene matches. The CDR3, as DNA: TGTGCCAGCAGTGAAGCGCTGGGGGGGAGAAATGAGCAGTTCTTC. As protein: CASSEALGGRNEQFF.

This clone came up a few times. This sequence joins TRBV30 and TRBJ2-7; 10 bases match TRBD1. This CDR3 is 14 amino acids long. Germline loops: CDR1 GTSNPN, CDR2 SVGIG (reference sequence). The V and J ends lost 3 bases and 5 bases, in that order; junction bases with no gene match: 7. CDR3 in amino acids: CAWSRGTGANEQYF. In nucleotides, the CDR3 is TGTGCCTGGAGCCGAGGGACAGGGGCGAACGAGCAGTACTTC.

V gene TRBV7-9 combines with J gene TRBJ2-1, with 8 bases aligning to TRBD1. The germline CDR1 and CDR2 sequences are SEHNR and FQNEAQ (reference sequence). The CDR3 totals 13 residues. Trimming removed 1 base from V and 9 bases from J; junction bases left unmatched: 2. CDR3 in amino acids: CASSLVGTGEQFF. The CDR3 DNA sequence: TGTGCCAGCAGCTTAGTGGGGACAGGTGAGCAGTTCTTC.

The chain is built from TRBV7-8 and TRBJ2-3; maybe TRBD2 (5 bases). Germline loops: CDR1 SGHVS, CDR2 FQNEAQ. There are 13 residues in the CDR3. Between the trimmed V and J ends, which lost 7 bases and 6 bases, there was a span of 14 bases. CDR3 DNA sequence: TGTGCCAGCACCTCCGGGAACTGGGATACGCAGTATTTT. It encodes CASTSGNWDTQYF.

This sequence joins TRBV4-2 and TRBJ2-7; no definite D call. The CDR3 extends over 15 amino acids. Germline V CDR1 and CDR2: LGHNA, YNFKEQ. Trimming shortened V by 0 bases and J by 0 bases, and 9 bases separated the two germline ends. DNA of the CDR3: TGTGCCAGCAGCCAAGATCTGGGCTCCTCCTACGAGCAGTACTTC. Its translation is CASSQDLGSSYEQYF.

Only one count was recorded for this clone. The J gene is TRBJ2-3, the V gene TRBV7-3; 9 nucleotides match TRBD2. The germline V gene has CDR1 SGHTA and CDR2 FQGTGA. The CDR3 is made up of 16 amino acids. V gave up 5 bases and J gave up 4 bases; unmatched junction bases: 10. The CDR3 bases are TGTGCCAGCAGCCCGGGTAGCGGGAGTGTAGCAGATACGCAGTATTTT. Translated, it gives CASSPGSGSVADTQYF.

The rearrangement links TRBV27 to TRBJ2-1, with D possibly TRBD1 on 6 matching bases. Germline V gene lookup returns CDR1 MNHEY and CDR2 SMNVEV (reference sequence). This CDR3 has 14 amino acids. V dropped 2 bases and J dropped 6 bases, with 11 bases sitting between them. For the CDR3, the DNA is TGTGCCAGCAGTTTAATTAGCAGGGGCAATGAGCAGTTCTTC. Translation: CASSLISRGNEQFF.

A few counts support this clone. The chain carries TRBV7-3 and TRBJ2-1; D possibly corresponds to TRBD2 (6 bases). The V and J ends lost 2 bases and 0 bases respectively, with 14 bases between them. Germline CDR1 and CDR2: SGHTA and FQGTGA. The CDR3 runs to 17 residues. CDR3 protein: CASSLGLGDSSYNEQFF. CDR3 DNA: TGTGCCAGCAGCTTAGGGTTAGGGGACTCCTCCTACAATGAGCAGTTCTTC.

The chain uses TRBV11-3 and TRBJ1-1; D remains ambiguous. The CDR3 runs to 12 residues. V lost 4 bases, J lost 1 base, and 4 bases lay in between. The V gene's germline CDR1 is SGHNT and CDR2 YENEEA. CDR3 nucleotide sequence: TGTGCCAGCAGCTCCAAGAACACTGAAGCTTTCTTT. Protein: CASSSKNTEAFF.

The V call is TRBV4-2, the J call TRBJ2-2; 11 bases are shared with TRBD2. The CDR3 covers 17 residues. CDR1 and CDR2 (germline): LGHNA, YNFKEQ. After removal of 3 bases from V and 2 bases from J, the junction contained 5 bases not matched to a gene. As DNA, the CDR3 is TGTGCCAGCAGCCAGGCCGGGACTAGCGGTAACACCGGGGAGCTGTTTTTT. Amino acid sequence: CASSQAGTSGNTGELFF.

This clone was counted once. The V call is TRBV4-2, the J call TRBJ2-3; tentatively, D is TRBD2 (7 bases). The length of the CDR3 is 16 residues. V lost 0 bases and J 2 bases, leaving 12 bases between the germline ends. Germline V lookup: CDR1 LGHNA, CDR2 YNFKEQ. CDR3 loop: CASSQETGGLTDTQYF. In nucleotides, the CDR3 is TGTGCCAGCAGCCAAGAGACGGGGGGCCTCACAGATACGCAGTATTTT.

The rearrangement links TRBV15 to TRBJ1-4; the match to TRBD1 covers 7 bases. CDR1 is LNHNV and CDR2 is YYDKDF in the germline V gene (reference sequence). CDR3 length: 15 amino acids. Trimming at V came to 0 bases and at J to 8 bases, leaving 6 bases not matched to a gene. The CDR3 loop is CATSRDTSGGEKLFF. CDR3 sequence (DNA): TGTGCCACCAGCAGAGATACTTCAGGGGGAGAAAAACTGTTTTTT.

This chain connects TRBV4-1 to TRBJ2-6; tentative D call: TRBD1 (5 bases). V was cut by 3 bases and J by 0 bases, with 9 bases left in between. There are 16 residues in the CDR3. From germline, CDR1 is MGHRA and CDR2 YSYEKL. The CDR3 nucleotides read TGCGCCAGCAGCCAGCTCCAGGGCTCTGGGGCCAACGTCCTGACTTTC. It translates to CASSQLQGSGANVLTF.

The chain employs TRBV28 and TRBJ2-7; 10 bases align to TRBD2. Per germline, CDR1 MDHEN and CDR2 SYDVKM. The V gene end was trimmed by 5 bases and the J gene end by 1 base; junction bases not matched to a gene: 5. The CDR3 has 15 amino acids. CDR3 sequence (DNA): TGTGCCAGCAGTGCGTGGACTAGCGGTTCCTACGAGCAGTACTTC. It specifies CASSAWTSGSYEQYF.

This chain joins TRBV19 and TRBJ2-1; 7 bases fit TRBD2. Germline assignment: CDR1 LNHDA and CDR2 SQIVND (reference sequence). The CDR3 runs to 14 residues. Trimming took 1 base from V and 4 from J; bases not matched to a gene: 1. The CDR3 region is CASSIGEGYNEQFF. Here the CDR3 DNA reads TGTGCCAGTAGTATAGGGGAGGGGTACAATGAGCAGTTCTTC. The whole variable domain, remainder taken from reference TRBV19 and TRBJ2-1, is DGGITQSPKYLFRKEGQNVTLSCEQNLNHDAMYWYRQDPGQGLRLIYYSQIVNDFQKGDIAEGYSVSREKKESFPLTVTSAQKNPTAFYLCASSIGEGYNEQFFGPGTRLTVL.

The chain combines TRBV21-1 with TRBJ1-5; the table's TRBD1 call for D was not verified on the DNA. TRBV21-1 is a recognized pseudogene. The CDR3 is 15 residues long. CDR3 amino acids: CASSKAPGGGQPQHF. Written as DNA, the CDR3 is TGTGCCAGCAGCAAAGCGCCAGGGGGCGGGCAGCCCCAGCATTTT.

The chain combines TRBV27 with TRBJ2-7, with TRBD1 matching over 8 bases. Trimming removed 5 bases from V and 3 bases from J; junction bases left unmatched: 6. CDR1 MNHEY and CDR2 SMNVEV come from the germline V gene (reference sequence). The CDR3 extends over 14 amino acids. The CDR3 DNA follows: TGTGCCAGCAGTCCAGCCGGGACAGGCTACGAGCAGTACTTC. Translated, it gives CASSPAGTGYEQYF.

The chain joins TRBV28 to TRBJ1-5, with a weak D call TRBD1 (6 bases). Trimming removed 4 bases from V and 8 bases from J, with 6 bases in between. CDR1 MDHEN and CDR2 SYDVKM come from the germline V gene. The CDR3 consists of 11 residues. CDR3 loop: CASSWDKPQHF. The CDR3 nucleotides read TGTGCCAGCAGTTGGGACAAGCCCCAGCATTTT.